These T cell receptor beta chains were read from a single sample in a study of cytomegalovirus exposure and HLA in healthy donors. The data were produced by immunoSEQ multiplex PCR, yet TCRdb's version contains in-frame clones alone and is incomplete. The sample contains roughly 250,000 clones, around 88% of which appear only once. Sequenced material: PBMCs. The receptor source for this set is a woman aged 25-40 years in good health and CMV-seropositive. Each CDR3 is given with its conserved first and last residue. A D gene is named only where the DNA matches it firmly. Clone sizes are given selectively: once, few, many, or a class where the clone is expanded.

CDR3nt | CDR3aa | abundance | v_gene | d_gene | j_gene | len
TGTGCCACCAAGACAGGGGCCTATGGCTACACCTTC | CATKTGAYGYTF | few | TRBV6-5 | TRBD1 | TRBJ1-2 | 12
TGTGCCAGCCGATCAGACCAGGGCGAGAATAGCAATCAGCCCCAGCATTTT | CASRSDQGENSNQPQHF | few | TRBV18 | - | TRBJ1-5 | 17
TGTGCCAGTAGTCCAATTGGCCAGCCCCAGCATTTT | CASSPIGQPQHF | - | TRBV19 | - | TRBJ1-5 | 12
TGCAGCGGGACAGAAGGGGGAGACTTAACAGATACGCAGTATTTT | CSGTEGGDLTDTQYF | - | TRBV29-1 | - | TRBJ2-3 | 15
TGCAGCGTTGAGGGGCGGGGGATCACTGAAGCTTTCTTT | CSVEGRGITEAFF | - | TRBV29-1 | - | TRBJ1-1 | 13
TGTGCCAGCAGCCAAGATGGTTTGGCGGGGGTTGAAAAACTGTTTTTT | CASSQDGLAGVEKLFF | - | TRBV4-2 | - | TRBJ1-4 | 16
TGTGCCTGGAGTGGGGACAGGGACACCGGGGAGCTGTTTTTT | CAWSGDRDTGELFF | - | TRBV30 | TRBD1 | TRBJ2-2 | 14
TGTGCCAGCAGACCGACTAGTAGGAACACCGGGGAGCTGTTTTTT | CASRPTSRNTGELFF | - | TRBV16 | - | TRBJ2-2 | 15
TGTGCCAGCAGTTACTTCGGGGGAAGCGGAAACACCATATATTTT | CASSYFGGSGNTIYF | once | TRBV6-5 | - | TRBJ1-3 | 15
TGTGCCAGCAGTGAAGGCGGAGGGGGAAACACCATATATTTT | CASSEGGGGNTIYF | - | TRBV2 | - | TRBJ1-3 | 14
TGTGCCAGCAGCCCGTCTAGCGGCAATACAGATACGCAGTATTTT | CASSPSSGNTDTQYF | once | TRBV11-3 | TRBD2 | TRBJ2-3 | 15